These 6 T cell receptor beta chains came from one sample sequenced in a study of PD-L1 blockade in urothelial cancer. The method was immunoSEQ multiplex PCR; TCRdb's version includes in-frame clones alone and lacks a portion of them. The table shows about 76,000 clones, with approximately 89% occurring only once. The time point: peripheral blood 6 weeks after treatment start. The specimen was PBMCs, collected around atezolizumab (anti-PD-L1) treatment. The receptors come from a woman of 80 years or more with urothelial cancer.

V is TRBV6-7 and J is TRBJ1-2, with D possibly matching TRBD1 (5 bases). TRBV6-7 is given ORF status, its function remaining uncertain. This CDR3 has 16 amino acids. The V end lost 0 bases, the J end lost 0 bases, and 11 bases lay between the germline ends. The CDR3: CASSYSVPGANYGYTF. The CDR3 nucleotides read TGTGCCAGCAGTTACTCGGTTCCGGGGGCTAACTATGGCTACACCTTC.

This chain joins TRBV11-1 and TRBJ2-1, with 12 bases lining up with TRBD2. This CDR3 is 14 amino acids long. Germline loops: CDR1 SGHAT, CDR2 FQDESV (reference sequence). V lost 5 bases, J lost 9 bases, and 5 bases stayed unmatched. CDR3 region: CASSRGLAGIEQFF. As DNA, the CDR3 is TGTGCCAGCAGCCGTGGACTAGCGGGAATTGAGCAGTTCTTC.

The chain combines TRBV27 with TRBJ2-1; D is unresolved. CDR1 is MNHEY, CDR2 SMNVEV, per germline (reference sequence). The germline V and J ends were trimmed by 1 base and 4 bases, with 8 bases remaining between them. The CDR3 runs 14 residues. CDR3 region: CASSLLKPYNEQFF. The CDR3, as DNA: TGTGCCAGCAGTTTATTAAAGCCGTACAATGAGCAGTTCTTC.

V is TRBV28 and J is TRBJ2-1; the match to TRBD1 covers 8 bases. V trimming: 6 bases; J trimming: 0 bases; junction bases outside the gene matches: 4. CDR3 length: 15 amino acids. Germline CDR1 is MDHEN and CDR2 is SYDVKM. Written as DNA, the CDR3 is TGTGCCAGCAGCCCCACAGGGGGCTCCTACAATGAGCAGTTCTTC. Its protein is CASSPTGGSYNEQFF.

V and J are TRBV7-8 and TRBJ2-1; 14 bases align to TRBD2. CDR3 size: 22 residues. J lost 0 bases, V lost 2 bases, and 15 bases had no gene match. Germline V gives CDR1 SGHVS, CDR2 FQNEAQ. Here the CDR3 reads CASSLKNLRTSGRYSSYNEQFF. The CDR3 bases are TGTGCCAGCAGCTTAAAGAACCTTCGGACTAGCGGGAGGTACAGCTCCTACAATGAGCAGTTCTTC. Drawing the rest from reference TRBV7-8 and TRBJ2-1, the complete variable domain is GAGVSQSPRYKVAKRGQDVALRCDPISGHVSLFWYQQALGQGPEFLTYFQNEAQLDKSGLPSDRFFAERPEGSVSTLKIQRTQQEDSAVYLCASSLKNLRTSGRYSSYNEQFFGPGTRLTVL.

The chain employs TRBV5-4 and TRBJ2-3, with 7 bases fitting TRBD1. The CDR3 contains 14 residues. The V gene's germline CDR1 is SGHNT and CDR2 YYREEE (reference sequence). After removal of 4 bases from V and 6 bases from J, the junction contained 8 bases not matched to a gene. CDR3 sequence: CASSQDRTGDTQYF. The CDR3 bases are TGTGCCAGCAGCCAGGACAGGACCGGGGATACGCAGTATTTT. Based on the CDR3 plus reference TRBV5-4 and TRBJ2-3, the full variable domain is ETGVTQSPTHLIKTRGQQVTLRCSSQSGHNTVSWYQQALGQGPQFIFQYYREEENGRGNFPPRFSGLQFPNYSSELNVNALELDDSALYLCASSQDRTGDTQYFGPGTRLTVL.